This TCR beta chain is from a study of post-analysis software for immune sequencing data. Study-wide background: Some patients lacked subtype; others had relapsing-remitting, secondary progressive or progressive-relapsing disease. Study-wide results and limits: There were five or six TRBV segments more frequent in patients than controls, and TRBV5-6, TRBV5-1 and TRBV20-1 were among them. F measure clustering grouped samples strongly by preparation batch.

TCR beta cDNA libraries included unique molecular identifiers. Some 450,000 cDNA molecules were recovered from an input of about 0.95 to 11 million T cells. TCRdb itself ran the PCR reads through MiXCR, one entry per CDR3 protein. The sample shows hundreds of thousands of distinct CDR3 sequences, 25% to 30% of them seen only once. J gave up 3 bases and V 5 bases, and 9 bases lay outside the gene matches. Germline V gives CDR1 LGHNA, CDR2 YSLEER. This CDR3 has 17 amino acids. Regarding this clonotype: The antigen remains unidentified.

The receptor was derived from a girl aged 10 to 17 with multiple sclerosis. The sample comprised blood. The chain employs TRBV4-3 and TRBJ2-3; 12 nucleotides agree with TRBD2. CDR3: CASSARLAGVGTDTQYF. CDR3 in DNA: TGCGCCAGCAGCGCCCGACTAGCGGGAGTGGGTACAGATACGCAGTATTTT.